The entry below describes one T cell receptor beta chain. Its recognized antigen is unknown. No much larger clonotype is one base removed from it; base qualities were not supplied. The protocol used for the library was the immunoSEQ multiplex PCR assay. As for how the authors treated the data: To diagnose cytomegalovirus status from the catalog of TCR beta chain sequences, a statistical classification framework was built. TCRdb holds this immuneACCESS table with in-frame rearrangements only. Some clones are missing; in checked studies, unresolved V genes explain under half, and the rest has no known cause. That table gives V, J and clone size, and the DNA gave D and trimming. The sample table holds under 200,000 clones, of which approximately 88% were seen once. The ten largest account for roughly 7% of the sample. In the germline V gene, CDR1 corresponds to MDHEN and CDR2 to SYDVKM. V lost 10 bases and J lost 4 bases; the stretch between them is 19 bases long. The CDR3 starts with the cysteine, ends with the phenylalanine, and has 14 residues. CDR3 DNA is the only sequence kept; it has 42 bases, read in frame from the first base.

This sample was included in a study of cytomegalovirus exposure and HLA in healthy donors (dated by TCRdb to 2016 to 2017). A note on the overall study: The roughly 700 repertoires of the first cohort and the 95 to 150 validation repertoires were produced on the same platform, according to a later analysis. To predict cytomegalovirus infection status, the study brought together high-throughput TCR immunosequencing, statistical association of individual TCRs with disease status, and machine learning. The study aimed to test whether signatures of past pathogen exposure could be identified by cataloging public T cell receptors. Along with the approximately 670-subject first cohort, a separate validation cohort of approximately 110 different subjects was used.

On the study overall, not on this receptor specifically: A later analysis had no HLA typing for the validation cohort, so co-occurrence there was scored across all 110 or so repertoires. A few of the identified cytomegalovirus-associated TCR beta chains were confirmed in vitro to be specific for cytomegalovirus antigens. The authors suggested that the approach could potentially be generalized to other disease states and immunological phenotypes. Most TCR sequences were observed very rarely across donors, whereas some public TCRs were present in many individuals. Subsequent analysis determined that TCRs grouped into clusters in the first cohort also showed a tendency toward co-occurrence across the approximately 120 validation repertoires, and roughly 94% of cluster scores exceeded 0. The study gave a list of some 150 TCR beta chains associated with cytomegalovirus. In both the original and validation cohorts, the classifier was reported to diagnose cytomegalovirus status with high specificity and sensitivity.

Donors formed part of the validation cohort, which comprised 120 subjects and was distinct from the first cohort of 690 or so subjects. The specimen sequenced was PBMCs. The source of this sequence is a man between 18 and 35 years old in good health and CMV-seropositive. The V and J genes are TRBV28 and TRBJ1-2; TRBD1 is a weak D gene call, 5 bases matching. In nucleotide form, the sequence is TGTGCCACCCTGCGGACTAGAGGGGTCTATGGCTACACCTTC. This is translated as CATLRTRGVYGYTF.